One sample yielded the 25 T cell receptor beta chains listed below, sequenced in a study of OX40 agonist ivuxolimab in advanced cancers. Using immunoSEQ multiplex PCR, the repertoire was profiled, and TCRdb retains in-frame clones only, with some absent. In the table there are more than 95,000 clones, approximately 94% of which are singletons. The sequences come from CD4+ or CD8+ T cells sorted from blood, collected in a trial of the OX40 agonist ivuxolimab. These TCRs come from an adult with an advanced solid tumor such as melanoma, head and neck, liver or kidney cancer.

The V call is TRBV4-3, the J call TRBJ2-2; 8 positions match TRBD2. The CDR3 spans 15 residues. J gave up 5 bases and V 0 bases, and 2 bases lay outside the gene matches. Germline V gene sequence: CDR1 LGHNA, CDR2 YSLEER. As DNA, the CDR3 is TGCGCCAGCAGCCAAGACGCGGGAGGAACCGGGGAGCTGTTTTTT. This translates into CASSQDAGGTGELFF.

CDR3 protein: CASSAHRGRSEKLFF. The CDR3 coding sequence is TGCGCCAGCAGCGCACACAGGGGGCGAAGTGAAAAACTGTTTTTT. The chain links TRBV4-3 to TRBJ1-4, with TRBD1 matching 9 bases. Germline assignment: CDR1 LGHNA and CDR2 YSLEER. V gave up 5 bases and J gave up 7 bases; unmatched junction bases: 8. This CDR3 has 15 amino acids.

The chain combines TRBV6-5 with TRBJ1-2; 7 positions match TRBD1. The CDR3 sequence is 13 residues long. Germline-derived CDR1 and CDR2 are MNHEY and SVGAGI. The J segment lost 5 bases and the V segment lost 6 bases, leaving 6 bases of the junction unmatched. CDR3 coding DNA: TGTGCCAGCAGAATGGACAGGTCATATGGCTACACCTTC. Protein sequence: CASRMDRSYGYTF.

The rearrangement links TRBV7-9 to TRBJ2-1, with D possibly matching TRBD2 (6 bases). The V gene's germline CDR1 is SEHNR and CDR2 FQNEAQ (reference sequence). The CDR3 totals 15 residues. The V end lost 6 bases, the J end lost 4 bases, and 16 bases lay between the germline ends. CDR3 amino acids: CASSQRDLSYNEQFF. The CDR3 DNA reads as TGTGCCAGCAGTCAAAGGGACTTATCGTACAATGAGCAGTTCTTC.

The chain employs TRBV5-6 and TRBJ2-4; 14 bases line up with TRBD2. This CDR3 is 14 amino acids long. Germline V gives CDR1 SGHDT, CDR2 YYEEEE. V was pared by 5 bases and J by 7 bases, with 2 bases of the junction left unmatched. The CDR3 protein is CASRGTSGSNIQYF. CDR3 nucleotides: TGTGCCAGCAGGGGGACTAGCGGGAGTAACATTCAGTACTTC. Using reference TRBV5-6 and TRBJ2-4 for the parts outside the CDR3, the full variable domain is DAGVTQSPTHLIKTRGQQVTLRCSPKSGHDTVSWYQQALGQGPQFIFQYYEEEERQRGNFPDRFSGHQFPNYSSELNVNALLLGDSALYLCASRGTSGSNIQYFGAGTRLSVL.

The rearrangement joins TRBV7-9 to TRBJ1-5; no definite D call. In germline, CDR1 is SEHNR, CDR2 FQNEAQ (reference sequence). This CDR3 is built from 15 residues. V dropped 1 base and J dropped 6 bases, with 13 bases sitting between them. DNA for the CDR3: TGTGCCAGCAGCTTAGGCATCAGTGAGAGTCAGCCCCAGCATTTT. It encodes CASSLGISESQPQHF.

The chain has TRBV9 and TRBJ2-2, with 9 bases aligning to TRBD2. J gave up 6 bases and V 0 bases, and 3 bases lay outside the gene matches. Germline V gives CDR1 SGDLS, CDR2 YYNGEE. The CDR3 loop spans 15 amino acids. The CDR3 sequence: CASSVGSGRPGELFF. In DNA form, the CDR3 reads TGTGCCAGCAGCGTAGGTAGCGGGAGACCCGGGGAGCTGTTTTTT.

This clone has only one observation. The rearrangement uses TRBV4-3 and TRBJ1-2, with a weak D call TRBD1 (5 bases). Germline-derived CDR1 and CDR2 are LGHNA and YSLEER. Trimming pared 4 bases from V and 8 bases from J, leaving 26 bases between. The CDR3 is 17 amino acids. The CDR3 protein is CASSRATGQGPTGGYTF. The CDR3, as DNA: TGCGCCAGCAGCCGAGCGACGGGGCAGGGACCTACGGGGGGCTACACCTTC.

This chain connects TRBV5-8 to TRBJ1-4; maybe TRBD1 (5 bases). From germline, CDR1 is SGHTS and CDR2 YDEGEE. The CDR3 is 14 amino acids. Trimming removed 1 base at V and 8 bases at J, with 12 bases between. The CDR3 loop is CASSLLGRDEKLFF. CDR3 coding DNA: TGTGCCAGCAGCTTGCTGGGGCGCGACGAAAAACTGTTTTTT. Drawing the rest from reference TRBV5-8 and TRBJ1-4, the complete variable domain is EAGVTQSPTHLIKTRGQQATLRCSPISGHTSVYWYQQALGLGLQFLLWYDEGEERNRGNFPPRFSGRQFPNYSSELNVNALELEDSALYLCASSLLGRDEKLFFGSGTQLSVL.

The rearrangement links TRBV19 to TRBJ1-4, with D maybe TRBD1 (5 bases). CDR1 is LNHDA, CDR2 SQIVND, per germline (reference sequence). This CDR3 is built from 14 residues. Deletions cut 4 bases from V and 10 bases from J, with 16 bases between. For the CDR3, the DNA is TGTGCCAGTAGTACCCTAGGGGCCCCGGGAAAACTGTTTTTT. Translating it yields CASSTLGAPGKLFF.

The V call is TRBV9, the J call TRBJ2-2; 7 bases line up with TRBD2. Germline loops: CDR1 SGDLS, CDR2 YYNGEE. J gave up 5 bases and V 0 bases, and 7 bases lay outside the gene matches. CDR3 length: 16 residues. The CDR3 loop is CASSVVPGGRTGELFF. The CDR3 DNA sequence: TGTGCCAGCAGCGTAGTCCCGGGAGGACGGACCGGGGAGCTGTTTTTT. The full variable domain, completed using reference TRBV9 and TRBJ2-2, is DSGVTQTPKHLITATGQRVTLRCSPRSGDLSVYWYQQSLDQGLQFLIQYYNGEERAKGNILERFSAQQFPDLHSELNLSSLELGDSALYFCASSVVPGGRTGELFFGEGSRLTVL.

The rearrangement joins TRBV5-6 to TRBJ1-1; D is unresolved. Trimming shortened V by 4 bases and J by 5 bases, and 9 bases separated the two germline ends. The CDR3 covers 12 residues. CDR1 is SGHDT, CDR2 YYEEEE, per germline. The CDR3 spells CASSGVWTEAFF. CDR3 sequence (DNA): TGTGCCAGCAGCGGGGTCTGGACTGAAGCTTTCTTT.

The chain employs TRBV9 and TRBJ2-1; 7 nucleotides align to TRBD2. Per germline, CDR1 SGDLS and CDR2 YYNGEE. Trimming removed 1 base from V and 12 bases from J; junction bases left unmatched: 7. The CDR3 has 13 amino acids. The CDR3 DNA follows: TGTGCCAGCAGCGTAAAGCGGGGTGAGAGGCAGTTCTTC. The encoded protein is CASSVKRGERQFF.

The J gene is TRBJ2-5, the V gene TRBV5-6; D perhaps matches TRBD1 (5 bases). Trimming removed 4 bases from V and 2 bases from J, with 9 bases in between. This CDR3 is built from 13 residues. CDR1 is SGHDT, CDR2 YYEEEE, per germline. The CDR3 sequence is CASSPAGQETQYF. The CDR3 DNA reads TGTGCCAGCAGCCCTGCAGGGCAAGAGACCCAGTACTTC.

The rearrangement joins TRBV6-5 to TRBJ2-7, with TRBD1 identical over 9 bases. With 6 bases clipped from V and 2 bases from J, the junction kept 5 bases outside the gene matches. The germline gives CDR1 MNHEY, CDR2 SVGAGI. The CDR3 runs 14 residues. As DNA, the CDR3 is TGTGCCAGCAGACCGGGACAGGGCACCTACGAGCAGTACTTC. This translates into CASRPGQGTYEQYF.

The chain couples TRBV6-4 to TRBJ1-1; D is perhaps TRBD1 (5 bases). V lost 5 bases to trimming and J lost 1 base, with 8 bases between them. Germline-derived CDR1 and CDR2 are MRHNA and SNTAGT. The CDR3 length is 13 residues. The CDR3 loop is CASSSGKNTEAFF. CDR3 in DNA: TGTGCCAGCAGTTCAGGGAAGAACACTGAAGCTTTCTTT.

This chain links TRBV7-9 with TRBJ1-3; 7 bases map to TRBD1. V shed 5 bases and J 2 bases; nucleotides not matched to a gene: 9. The length of the CDR3 is 16 residues. The V gene's germline CDR1 is SEHNR and CDR2 FQNEAQ (reference sequence). For the CDR3, the DNA is TGTGCCAGCAGCCCCCGAGGGAGGGGGCCTGGAAACACCATATATTTT. Encoded protein: CASSPRGRGPGNTIYF.

The chain links TRBV9 to TRBJ2-5; TRBD2 might be the D (6 bases). The germline V gene has CDR1 SGDLS and CDR2 YYNGEE. This CDR3 has 13 residues. V dropped 7 bases and J dropped 4 bases, with 14 bases sitting between them. In nucleotides, the CDR3 is TGTGCCAGCGGCGGGGCCCCGCGAGAGACCCAGTACTTC. Protein: CASGGAPRETQYF.

The chain carries TRBV30 and TRBJ1-3, with D unclear. CDR1 is GTSNPN, CDR2 SVGIG, per germline (reference sequence). This CDR3 has 14 residues. The germline V and J ends were trimmed by 2 bases and 0 bases, with 8 bases remaining between them. Written as DNA, the CDR3 is TGTGCCTGGAGTAACGGCGTCTCTGGAAACACCATATATTTT. Amino acid sequence: CAWSNGVSGNTIYF.

The chain couples TRBV28 to TRBJ1-5; TRBD1 is a possible D gene (5 bases). Trimming removed 3 bases from V and 6 bases from J, with 15 bases in between. Per the germline V gene, CDR1 is MDHEN and CDR2 is SYDVKM. This CDR3 has 15 residues. The CDR3 DNA follows: TGTGCCAGCAGTTTGGGACTCCGCTCCAGTCAGCCCCAGCATTTT. Encoded protein: CASSLGLRSSQPQHF. The full variable domain, rest sourced from reference TRBV28 and TRBJ1-5, is DVKVTQSSRYLVKRTGEKVFLECVQDMDHENMFWYRQDPGLGLRLIYFSYDVKMKEKGDIPEGYSVSREKKERFSLILESASTNQTSMYLCASSLGLRSSQPQHFGDGTRLSIL.

This rearrangement joins TRBV28 to TRBJ2-7; 10 bases are a match to TRBD1. CDR1 and CDR2 (germline): MDHEN, SYDVKM. V lost 6 bases, J lost 3 bases, and 8 bases stayed unmatched. This CDR3 spans 15 amino acids. CDR3 region: CASRRPGQGVYEQYF. CDR3 nucleotides: TGTGCCAGCAGGCGTCCCGGACAGGGGGTCTACGAGCAGTACTTC.

This clone was counted a single time. This chain connects TRBV11-2 to TRBJ1-1; TRBD1 might be the D (6 bases). Per the germline V gene, CDR1 is SGHAT and CDR2 is FQNNGV. V was clipped by 5 bases and J by 1 base, with 8 bases between them. This CDR3 contains 13 residues. Here the CDR3 DNA reads TGTGCCAGCAGCGCACAGGGGAACACTGAAGCTTTCTTT. Translating gives CASSAQGNTEAFF.

This clone was picked up a small number of times. The gene calls are TRBV6-5 and TRBJ1-2; D is undetermined. The V gene lost 2 bases and the J gene lost 2 bases, with 15 bases spanning the gap. This CDR3 has 16 residues. Per germline, CDR1 MNHEY and CDR2 SVGAGI. CDR3 residues: CASSYRTPQRNYGYTF. In DNA form, the CDR3 reads TGTGCCAGCAGTTACCGCACCCCCCAGAGAAACTATGGCTACACCTTC.

The CDR3 protein is CASRQDRNLRSGGWDTQYF. CDR3 DNA: TGCGCCAGCAGACAAGACAGGAACCTACGAAGCGGGGGGTGGGATACGCAGTATTTT. V usage is TRBV5-1 and J usage is TRBJ2-3, with 9 nucleotides matching TRBD2. CDR3 length equals 19 residues. CDR1 is SGHRS and CDR2 is YFSETQ in the germline V gene. The V gene end was trimmed by 5 bases and the J gene end by 6 bases; junction bases not matched to a gene: 22.

V is TRBV9 and J is TRBJ2-1; D is undetermined. The V gene's germline CDR1 is SGDLS and CDR2 YYNGEE. The CDR3 contains 16 residues. The V gene lost 0 bases and the J gene lost 8 bases, with 18 bases spanning the gap. The CDR3 is CASSVGRTSPRDEQFF. CDR3 bases: TGTGCCAGCAGCGTAGGTCGGACGAGCCCCCGCGATGAGCAGTTCTTC.